This T cell receptor (beta chain) is drawn from a study of blood T cell repertoires in COVID-19. Study information: Both acute and convalescent COVID-19 samples were obtained from the United States, Italy and Spain. From T cells, B-cell-depleted T cells, or PBMCs came the material, which was cDNA or gDNA.

CDR1 is MNHEY and CDR2 is SMNVEV in the germline V gene (reference sequence). V lost 2 bases to trimming and J lost 3 bases; unmatched junction nucleotides: 9. CDR3 length equals 16 residues. As originally analysed: It was from reference gene primer amplification that nucleated cell counts were estimated. This table comes from immunoSEQ multiplex PCR, and its TCRdb copy is limited to in-frame clones, with some not included. The DNA gave D and trimming, while V, J and clone size come from that table. This table has over 600,000 clones, 90% appearing once. This sequence originates from a woman younger than 35 with acute or convalescent COVID-19. Material: peripheral blood. The chain uses TRBV27 and TRBJ2-7; the match to TRBD1 covers 8 bases. The CDR3 region has the DNA TGTGCCAGCAGTTTAGGGGGACAGGTAGGGGGCTACGAGCAGTACTTC. Translating it yields CASSLGGQVGGYEQYF.